This entry features one T cell receptor beta chain sequence. Its antigen remains unidentified. With 60 Vbeta and 13 Jbeta primers, the PCR was carried out. Method: immunoSEQ multiplex PCR; TCRdb's copy keeps in-frame clones and lacks some. The sample includes about 180,000 clones, more than 75% of them seen just once. This CDR3 spans 15 amino acids. Germline CDR1 and CDR2: SGHTA and FQGNSA. V trimming: 5 bases; J trimming: 1 base; junction bases outside the gene matches: 8. This entry belongs to a study of cytomegalovirus exposure and HLA in healthy donors. General observations from the study: The majority of TCR sequences were rare, yet some public TCRs appeared in many donors. Accurate prediction of HLA-A and HLA-B alleles (for most subjects) was reportedly achieved from TCR beta sequences. A prior analysis recorded that most TCR beta V segments were productive about 90% or about 30% of the time.

The rearrangement joins TRBV7-2 to TRBJ2-7; 7 nucleotides agree with TRBD2. The origin of this receptor is a woman aged 30 to 39 in good health and CMV-seropositive. The sample was PBMCs. CDR3: CASSPEPSGSYEQYF. The CDR3, as DNA: TGTGCCAGCAGCCCCGAGCCTAGCGGTTCCTACGAGCAGTACTTC.